These 5 T cell receptor beta chains were all obtained from the same sample, sequenced in a study of a mutant IDH1 vaccine in newly diagnosed glioma. The antigens these receptors bind are not known. As to time point: week 5, during vaccination. The investigators gave 300 ug of mutant IDH1 20-mer peptide in each vaccine dose, together with topical imiquimod. Measured with immunoSEQ multiplex PCR; TCRdb has only the in-frame clones, and not every one. The data hold under 70,000 clones, with about 80% observed a single time. The source was PBMCs, collected from a glioma patient whose treatment included an IDH1 peptide vaccine. The source of these receptors is a woman between 45 and 60 years old with glioma.

The genes are TRBV11-2 and TRBJ2-7; D is unresolved. V was shortened by 4 bases and J by 3 bases, with 10 bases between the two germline ends. Germline CDR1 and CDR2: SGHAT and FQNNGV. The CDR3 is made up of 13 amino acids. CDR3 DNA sequence: TGTGCCAGCAGCTATGTCCTCTACTACGAGCAGTACTTC. Translating it yields CASSYVLYYEQYF.

V gene TRBV5-1 combines with J gene TRBJ2-1; the D is unclear. With 0 bases removed from V and 8 bases from J, the gap between germline ends came to 9 bases. The CDR3 length is 13 residues. The germline CDR1 and CDR2 sequences are SGHRS and YFSETQ. This CDR3 is CASSLEGRHEQFF. The CDR3 region has the DNA TGCGCCAGCAGCTTGGAGGGTAGGCATGAGCAGTTCTTC.

The rearrangement uses TRBV27 and TRBJ1-5; maybe TRBD1 (5 bases). The length of the CDR3 is 13 residues. V gave up 4 bases and J gave up 6 bases, with 10 bases separating them. Germline assignment: CDR1 MNHEY and CDR2 SMNVEV (reference sequence). Here the CDR3 reads CASSWQGGQPQHF. CDR3 nucleotides: TGTGCCAGCAGTTGGCAGGGTGGTCAGCCCCAGCATTTT.

V gene TRBV29-1 combines with J gene TRBJ2-3; 7 bases map to TRBD2. CDR3 size: 13 residues. Germline values: CDR1 SQVTM, CDR2 ANQGSEA. V lost 1 base and J lost 3; bases outside the gene matches: 1. The CDR3 DNA reads TGCAGCGTTGAAGGAGCGGGGACAGATACGCAGTATTTT. Translated: CSVEGAGTDTQYF.

This clone has just a few counts. V and J are TRBV30 and TRBJ2-1; D is uncertain. Trimming left V 1 base short and J 13 bases short, with 11 bases between. Germline-derived CDR1 and CDR2 are GTSNPN and SVGIG (reference sequence). CDR3 length: 11 amino acids. CDR3 amino acids: CAWSDPQPQFF. In nucleotides, the CDR3 is TGTGCCTGGAGTGATCCCCAACCCCAGTTCTTC.